This T cell receptor beta chain was found in a study of T-cell reconstitution after alpha-beta-depleted transplantation in children. Unique molecular identifiers were incorporated during preparation of the TCRbeta library. MiXCR was run by TCRdb on the PCR reads, yielding one entry per CDR3 protein. The sample holds 480,000 or so distinct CDR3 sequences; over 9.5% are singletons and the top ten take 2%. Study findings and constraints: After one year, T-cell counts and TCRbeta diversity mostly came from new T cells.

This clonotype has ten or more counts. Its target is not known. The CDR3 contains 15 residues. Germline V gives CDR1 SQVTM, CDR2 ANQGSEA. V was pared by 4 bases and J by 0 bases, with 13 bases between. V is TRBV29-1 and J is TRBJ2-4; D possibly uses TRBD1 or TRBD2 (6 bases each). This TCR was recovered from a child under 10 years old with inherited bone marrow failure, due to receive a stem cell transplant. The sequenced sample was PBMCs, obtained before TCRalphabeta/CD19-depleted stem cell transplant. The CDR3 loop reads CSVGGAGIAKNIQYF. Here the CDR3 DNA reads TGCAGCGTTGGGGGGGCGGGGATAGCCAAAAACATTCAGTACTTC.